A single sample gave rise to the 22 T cell receptor beta chains below, sequenced in a study of cytomegalovirus exposure and HLA in healthy donors. PCR employed 60 Vbeta and 13 Jbeta primers. The table came from immunoSEQ multiplex PCR; TCRdb's copy has only in-frame clones and leaves some out. This table has 150,000 or so clones, about 80% appearing once. The source material was PBMCs. The receptors stem from a man younger than 40 in good health and CMV-seropositive.

This clone showed up just once. The V gene is TRBV5-4, the J gene TRBJ2-7, with 9 positions matching TRBD2. This CDR3 is 15 amino acids long. CDR1 is SGHNT and CDR2 is YYREEE in the germline V gene (reference sequence). The ends lost 0 bases at V and 6 bases at J; junction bases unmatched: 7. The CDR3 DNA reads as TGTGCCAGCAGCTTGGGGGGCGGGAGGGCAAGCGAGCAGTACTTC. Protein product: CASSLGGGRASEQYF.

The chain has TRBV18 and TRBJ1-6; the D gene is possibly TRBD1 (6 bases). The germline CDR1 and CDR2 sequences are KGHSH and LQKENI. The CDR3 runs 18 residues. Between the trimmed V and J ends, which lost 3 bases and 0 bases, there was a span of 15 bases. The CDR3 bases are TGTGCCAGCTCACCTTCAGATATAGGGGGCTCCTATAATTCACCCCTCCACTTT. Encoded protein: CASSPSDIGGSYNSPLHF.

This chain connects TRBV28 to TRBJ2-5; 7 bases agree with TRBD1. Germline CDR1 reads MDHEN; CDR2 reads SYDVKM. The CDR3 is 17 residues long. V lost 7 bases and J lost 0; bases outside the gene matches: 14. The CDR3 region is CASIQGTEALYQETQYF. CDR3 coding DNA: TGTGCCAGCATTCAAGGGACAGAAGCACTGTACCAAGAGACCCAGTACTTC. Full variable domain (remainder filled in from reference TRBV28 and TRBJ2-5): DVKVTQSSRYLVKRTGEKVFLECVQDMDHENMFWYRQDPGLGLRLIYFSYDVKMKEKGDIPEGYSVSREKKERFSLILESASTNQTSMYLCASIQGTEALYQETQYFGPGTRLLVL.

The chain joins TRBV7-9 to TRBJ2-7, with TRBD2 identical over 9 bases. The germline V gene encodes CDR1 SEHNR and CDR2 FQNEAQ (reference sequence). The junction had 5 bases not matched to a gene; V was cut back by 2 bases and J by 3 bases. The CDR3 contains 15 residues. The CDR3 spells CASSLLREGFYEQYF. The CDR3 region has the DNA TGTGCCAGCAGCTTACTGCGGGAGGGCTTCTACGAGCAGTACTTC.

The chain recombines TRBV5-1 with TRBJ2-5; D unclear. The CDR3 runs to 13 residues. Germline loops: CDR1 SGHRS, CDR2 YFSETQ. Trimming took off 4 bases at V and 3 bases at J, with 10 bases between the two ends. The DNA for the CDR3 is TGCGCCAGCAGCCCGGAGCGCGAAGAGACCCAGTACTTC. This codes for CASSPEREETQYF.

The rearrangement uses TRBV19 and TRBJ1-4; D may be TRBD1 (6 bases). This CDR3 has 13 amino acids. V was shortened by 4 bases and J by 8 bases, with 11 bases between the two germline ends. In germline, CDR1 is LNHDA, CDR2 SQIVND (reference sequence). The CDR3 loop is CASSRQVYEKLFF. In DNA, the CDR3 is TGTGCCAGTAGTAGACAGGTCTACGAAAAACTGTTTTTT.

This chain links TRBV7-2 with TRBJ2-2; D unresolved. The V end lost 6 bases, the J end lost 5 bases, and 22 bases lay between the germline ends. The CDR3 has 17 amino acids. Germline-derived CDR1 and CDR2 are SGHTA and FQGNSA. The CDR3: CASSTSSGRVQTGELFF. The CDR3 nucleotides are TGTGCCAGCAGTACCTCTAGTGGCCGGGTTCAAACCGGGGAGCTGTTTTTT. The full variable domain, in which reference TRBV7-2 and TRBJ2-2 provide the parts outside the CDR3, is GAGVSQSPSNKVTEKGKDVELRCDPISGHTALYWYRQSLGQGLEFLIYFQGNSAPDKSGLPSDRFSAERTGGSVSTLTIQRTQQEDSAVYLCASSTSSGRVQTGELFFGEGSRLTVL.

The chain links TRBV5-8 to TRBJ1-2; a possible D gene is TRBD1 (6 bases). Between the trimmed V and J ends, which lost 5 bases and 3 bases, there was a span of 17 bases. Germline V gene lookup returns CDR1 SGHTS and CDR2 YDEGEE. CDR3 length equals 15 residues. CDR3 DNA sequence: TGTGCCAGCAGGACTAAGCGGGGGCCCGACTATGGCTACACCTTC. Translated: CASRTKRGPDYGYTF.

This clone was counted between two and nine times. This chain uses TRBV6-5 with TRBJ1-2; TRBD1 is a possible D gene (6 bases). Germline values: CDR1 MNHEY, CDR2 SVGAGI. Deletions cut 5 bases from V and 6 bases from J, with 13 bases between. This CDR3 is 13 amino acids long. In DNA form, the CDR3 reads TGTGCCAGCAGTCGCCGGGACATCCATGGCTACACCTTC. It codes for CASSRRDIHGYTF.

The chain joins TRBV6-1 to TRBJ2-2, with 9 bases identical to TRBD2. V was pared by 2 bases and J by 5 bases, with 3 bases of the junction left unmatched. Germline V gives CDR1 MNHNS, CDR2 SASEGT. The length of the CDR3 is 15 residues. In DNA form, the CDR3 reads TGTGCCAGCAGTGAACCTAGCGGGGCTACCGGGGAGCTGTTTTTT. Protein sequence: CASSEPSGATGELFF.

The chain recombines TRBV11-3 with TRBJ2-3; 9 nucleotides line up with TRBD2. J was trimmed by 1 base and V by 3 bases; bases with no gene match: 2. The germline V gene has CDR1 SGHNT and CDR2 YENEEA. The CDR3 length is 15 residues. The CDR3 here is CASSFSGGGTDTQYF. DNA for the CDR3: TGTGCCAGCAGCTTTAGCGGGGGCGGCACAGATACGCAGTATTTT. The full variable domain, with the rest looked up from reference TRBV11-3 and TRBJ2-3, is EAGVVQSPRYKIIEKKQPVAFWCNPISGHNTLYWYLQNLGQGPELLIRYENEEAVDDSQLPKDRFSAERLKGVDSTLKIQPAELGDSAVYLCASSFSGGGTDTQYFGPGTRLTVL.

This clone is a singleton in its sample. This chain connects TRBV7-2 to TRBJ1-2; 8 positions agree with TRBD1. CDR1 is SGHTA and CDR2 is FQGNSA in the germline V gene. The CDR3 length is 16 residues. Trimming took 5 bases from V and 7 from J; bases not matched to a gene: 15. The CDR3 DNA is TGTGCCAGCAGCCCCAGGGCGACAGGGGACCTGTTTGGCTACACCTTC. The encoded protein is CASSPRATGDLFGYTF.

The rearrangement uses TRBV7-2 and TRBJ2-7; TRBD2 is a possible D gene (6 bases). Trimming removed 5 bases at V and 2 bases at J, with 13 bases between. The CDR3 has 14 residues. From germline, CDR1 is SGHTA and CDR2 FQGNSA. The CDR3 nucleotides read TGTGCCAGCAGCCCGAGGTGGGGGGCCTACGAGCAGTACTTC. It yields the protein CASSPRWGAYEQYF.

The genes are TRBV20-1 and TRBJ2-7, with D maybe TRBD1 (5 bases). CDR3 length equals 11 residues. V was cut by 3 bases and J by 4 bases, with 7 bases left in between. CDR1 is DFQATT, CDR2 SNEGSKA, per germline (reference sequence). Here the CDR3 DNA reads TGCAGTGCTAGCCAGGGTTACGAGCAGTACTTC. Its translation: CSASQGYEQYF.

This chain links TRBV7-7 with TRBJ1-2, with TRBD1 matching 7 bases. CDR3 length equals 13 residues. Looked up from germline, CDR1 is SSHAT and CDR2 is FNYEAQ (reference sequence). Written as DNA, the CDR3 is TGTGCTAACCCCCAGGGGGTTAACTATGGCTACACCTTC. It translates to CANPQGVNYGYTF. Complete variable domain (other parts from reference TRBV7-7 and TRBJ1-2): GAGVSQSPRYKVTKRGQDVTLRCDPISSHATLYWYQQALGQGPEFLTYFNYEAQPDKSGLPSDRFSAERPEGSISTLTIQRTEQRDSAMYRCANPQGVNYGYTFGSGTRLTVV.

The chain uses TRBV14 and TRBJ2-6; 9 bases fit TRBD1. Trimming cost V 4 bases and J 2 bases; bases outside gene matches: 15. Germline V gives CDR1 SGHDN, CDR2 FVKESK. The CDR3 consists of 20 residues. CDR3 DNA sequence: TGTGCCAGCAGCCCCCCCCACCGGGACAGGGTCATCGCTGGGGCCAACGTCCTGACTTTC. This gives the protein CASSPPHRDRVIAGANVLTF.

This clone was detected once. The CDR3 nucleotides read TGTGCCAGCATTGGGAGGACAGGGGACGAGACCCAGTACTTC. Amino acids: CASIGRTGDETQYF. J is TRBJ2-5 and V is TRBV6-1, with 9 bases matching TRBD1. The CDR3 consists of 14 residues. Germline V gene sequence: CDR1 MNHNS, CDR2 SASEGT. V lost 7 bases to trimming and J lost 5 bases; unmatched junction nucleotides: 8.

The rearrangement links TRBV5-4 to TRBJ2-1, with 12 bases matching TRBD2. This CDR3 is built from 16 residues. From germline, CDR1 is SGHNT and CDR2 YYREEE (reference sequence). The J segment lost 7 bases and the V segment lost 4 bases, leaving 9 bases of the junction unmatched. The CDR3 bases are TGTGCCAGCAGCCTCCGACTAGCGGGAGTTGGGAATGAGCAGTTCTTC. Its protein product is CASSLRLAGVGNEQFF.

Points on this clone: A read error may produce the germline difference seen at one junction end. The chain joins TRBV7-9 to TRBJ2-3, with D tentatively TRBD2 (5 bases). From germline, CDR1 is SEHNR and CDR2 FQNEAQ (reference sequence). The CDR3 loop spans 14 amino acids. CDR3 DNA: TGTGCCAGCAGCCCGGACTTGCCGAGGGATACGCGGTATTTT. It is translated as CASSPDLPRDTRYF.

The V and J genes are TRBV27 and TRBJ2-5; 9 nucleotides line up with TRBD2. With V trimmed by 6 bases and J by 2 bases, 10 bases remained unmatched. CDR1 is MNHEY and CDR2 is SMNVEV in the germline V gene (reference sequence). The CDR3 has 16 residues. CDR3 sequence (DNA): TGTGCCAGCAGCCAATCACCGGGACTAGCTCAAGAGACCCAGTACTTC. It is translated as CASSQSPGLAQETQYF.

The V and J genes are TRBV18 and TRBJ1-1; 9 bases map to TRBD1. The germline CDR1 and CDR2 sequences are KGHSH and LQKENI. CDR3 length: 17 amino acids. V shed 6 bases and J 1 base; nucleotides not matched to a gene: 12. This CDR3 reads CASSLGNRGRANTEAFF. The CDR3 bases are TGTGCCAGCTCCTTGGGGAACAGGGGGCGGGCGAACACTGAAGCTTTCTTT.

This chain links TRBV7-9 with TRBJ1-1; D is possibly TRBD1 (5 bases). Trimming cost V 1 base and J 3 bases, with 12 bases left between them. Germline V gives CDR1 SEHNR, CDR2 FQNEAQ (reference sequence). The CDR3 length is 15 residues. CDR3 bases: TGTGCCAGCAGCTTAGGGGGGGTTGGTCACACTGAAGCTTTCTTT. This translates into CASSLGGVGHTEAFF.